The subject of this entry is one T cell receptor (beta chain). Its antigen is not known. This specimen comes from a study of cytomegalovirus exposure and HLA in healthy donors. Points from the study as a whole: First-cohort TCR clusters were later found to tend to co-occur in the approximately 120 validation repertoires. Overall, approximately 150 TCR beta chains were annotated as cytomegalovirus-associated. The classifier reportedly diagnosed cytomegalovirus status with high specificity and sensitivity. There were some public TCRs occurring in many donors, but most TCR sequences were rare.

Assay used: immunoSEQ multiplex PCR; TCRdb lists only in-frame clones, some missing. This table holds roughly 100,000 clones, 86% found once. This clonotype was sampled from a woman younger than 35 in good health and CMV-seropositive. The sequencing input was PBMCs.

The CDR3 loop reads CASSPTGAFNEKLFF. As DNA, the CDR3 is TGCGCCAGCAGCCCAACAGGGGCCTTTAATGAAAAACTGTTTTTT. The genes are TRBV4-1 and TRBJ1-4, with 7 bases aligning to TRBD1. Trimming removed 4 bases from V and 4 bases from J; junction bases left unmatched: 6. Germline values: CDR1 MGHRA, CDR2 YSYEKL. The CDR3 is 15 residues long.